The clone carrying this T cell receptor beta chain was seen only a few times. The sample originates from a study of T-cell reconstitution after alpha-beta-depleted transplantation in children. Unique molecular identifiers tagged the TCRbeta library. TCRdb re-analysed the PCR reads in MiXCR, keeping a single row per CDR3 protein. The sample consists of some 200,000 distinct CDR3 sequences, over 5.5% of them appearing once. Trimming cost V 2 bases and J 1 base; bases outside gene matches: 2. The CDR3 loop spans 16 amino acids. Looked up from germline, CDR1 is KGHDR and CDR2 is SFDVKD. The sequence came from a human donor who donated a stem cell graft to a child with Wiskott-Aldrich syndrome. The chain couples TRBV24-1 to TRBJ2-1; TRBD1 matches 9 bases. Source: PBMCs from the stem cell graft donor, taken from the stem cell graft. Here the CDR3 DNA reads TGTGCCACCAGTGATTCCGGACAGGGGTCCTACAATGAGCAGTTCTTC. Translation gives CATSDSGQGSYNEQFF.